This T cell receptor (beta chain) was recovered during a study of Tregs in tolerant kidney transplant recipients. Notes on the study in general: Activated donor B cell expansion appeared to reveal the most relevant donor-specific TCRbeta repertoire. Biological reproducibility was not directly addressed, but technical replication error appeared minimal.

CD4+CD25+CD127- Tregs, CD4+CD25- non-Tregs, CD4 and CD8 cells were sorted. Produced via immunoSEQ multiplex PCR; TCRdb's table is partial and in-frame only. The data contain about 240,000 clones, about 86% of them singletons. Between the trimmed V and J ends, which lost 4 bases and 3 bases, there was a span of 14 bases. This CDR3 is built from 15 residues. Germline CDR1 and CDR2: SGDLS and YYNGEE. Worth noting for this clone: Its antigen is not identified.

The sequenced sample was CD4+ T cells from blood. The sequence was obtained from a human donor in good health. This chain links TRBV9 with TRBJ1-3, with D possibly matching TRBD1 (5 bases). CDR3 coding DNA: TGTGCCAGCAGCCCTCAACTTGGGGGTGGAAACACCATATATTTT. This translates into CASSPQLGGGNTIYF.